This T cell receptor beta chain came from a study of T-cell reconstitution after alpha-beta-depleted transplantation in children. This clonotype occurred many times. V lost 2 bases and J lost 6; bases outside the gene matches: 4. In germline, CDR1 is MNHEY, CDR2 SVGAGI. The CDR3 is 15 amino acids. TCRbeta library construction was performed incorporating unique molecular identifiers. TCRdb called the PCR reads again in MiXCR, with one record for every CDR3 protein. The sample consists of some 600,000 distinct CDR3 sequences, under 15% of them appearing once. The sequence was collected from a male patient aged 5 to 17 who had a stem cell transplant for acute myeloid leukemia, so the T cells may come from the graft donor. The sample here was PBMCs, mostly from graft donor cells, taken 360 days after TCRalphabeta/CD19-depleted stem cell transplant. The V and J genes are TRBV6-5 and TRBJ2-2, with 9 bases identical to TRBD1. The CDR3 loop reads CASSYRTGEAGELFF. The CDR3 coding sequence is TGTGCCAGCAGTTACCGGACAGGGGAGGCCGGGGAGCTGTTTTTT.